This T cell receptor (beta chain) was obtained from a study of tumor-infiltrating lymphocytes in localized non-small cell lung cancer. The assay was immunoSEQ multiplex PCR, and TCRdb's table has in-frame clones only and misses some. The sample yields around 16,000 clones, about three quarters seen once. General observations from the study: TCR sequencing covered a subset of patients with enough tissue. No T-cell fraction difference was seen between IM1 and IM2 tumors. Compared with uninvolved lung, tumors showed higher T cell infiltration by TCRbeta sequencing.

With respect to this clone: Its matching antigen is unknown.

J was trimmed by 1 base and V by 0 bases; bases with no gene match: 3. The germline CDR1 and CDR2 sequences are SNHLY and FYNNEI. There are 17 residues in the CDR3. The sample was lung tumor tissue. The clonotype was recovered from a human donor with non-small cell lung cancer. The rearrangement uses TRBV2 and TRBJ2-6, with 7 bases fitting TRBD1. CDR3 DNA: TGTGCCAGCAGTGAAGCCCAACAGGGGTCTGGGGCCAACGTCCTGACTTTC. It translates to CASSEAQQGSGANVLTF.